Listed below are T cell receptor beta chains from one sample, sequenced in a study of metastatic and nonmetastatic thyroid tumors. TCRdb re-called the PCR reads through MiXCR. The data hold around 61,000 clones, with more than 25% observed a single time. Source material: blood. The source is a female donor with papillary thyroid cancer or a benign thyroid nodule (not recorded which). Some clones in this sample may be carry-over from other donors' samples. The CDR3 runs from the conserved cysteine through the conserved F or W. The order of the fields is D gene, J gene, V gene, clone size, CDR3 DNA, CDR3 protein. D genes are given only for firm matches. Some rows have no size entry. The others give once, few or many, or a class for an expanded clone.

-,TRBJ2-1,TRBV6-2/TRBV6-3,few,TGTGCCAGCATCTCTAAAGACACAGTAGACAATGAGCAGTTCTTC,CASISKDTVDNEQFF
-,TRBJ2-1,TRBV5-1,few,TGCGCCAGCAGCTTGGGACGAGGCGATGAGCAGTTCTTC,CASSLGRGDEQFF
TRBD1,TRBJ1-1,TRBV27,-,TGTGCCAGCAGTCCGGACAGGGTCACTGAAGCTTTCTTT,CASSPDRVTEAFF
-,TRBJ2-3,TRBV5-1,once,TGCGCCAGCAGCCACACAGATACGCAGTATTTT,CASSHTDTQYF
TRBD1,TRBJ1-6,TRBV6-6,-,TGTGCCAGCAGTTACTCGGTGACAGGGGGCTCACCCCTCCACTTT,CASSYSVTGGSPLHF
-,TRBJ2-1,TRBV11-2,few,TGTGCCAGCAGCTTGGGACCCAGCTCCTACAATGAGCAGTTCTTC,CASSLGPSSYNEQFF
TRBD1,TRBJ1-2,TRBV5-8,few,TGTGCCAGCAGCCGGGACAGGGAGAAGGGCTACACCTTC,CASSRDREKGYTF
-,TRBJ2-6,TRBV6-1,few,TGTGCCAGCAGCGGATCCTCTGGGGCCAACGTCCTGACTTTC,CASSGSSGANVLTF
-,TRBJ2-1,TRBV19,few,TGTGCCAGTAGTATCCGACAGGAGCCTAACAATGAGCAGTTCTTC,CASSIRQEPNNEQFF
-,TRBJ1-4,TRBV30,-,TGTGCCTGGAGTGTAGGCCGTGAGGGAACTAATGAAAAACTGTTTTTT,CAWSVGREGTNEKLFF
-,TRBJ2-3,TRBV28,-,TGTGCCAGCAGTTCTCCCGATTATGGCGGTAAAGATACGCAGTATTTT,CASSSPDYGGKDTQYF
-,TRBJ2-2,TRBV7-6,many,TGTGCCAGCAGCTCCTCCCCCTCGATGACGAACACCGGGGAGCTGTTTTTT,CASSSSPSMTNTGELFF
TRBD2,TRBJ2-2,TRBV6-1,-,TGTGCCAGCAAGGACCCGACTAGCGGGACCAACACCGGGGAGCTGTTTTTT,CASKDPTSGTNTGELFF
-,TRBJ1-6,TRBV5-1,-,TGCGCCAGCAGCTTAGCAGGGAGATCACCCCTCCACTTT,CASSLAGRSPLHF
TRBD1,TRBJ1-5,TRBV28,few,TGTGCCAGCAGGTCCCGGACAGGGCCTTATAATCAGCCCCAGCATTTT,CASRSRTGPYNQPQHF
TRBD1,TRBJ2-2,TRBV6-1,-,TGTGCCAGCAGTGCCGGGACAGGGAACACCGGGGAGCTGTTTTTT,CASSAGTGNTGELFF
-,TRBJ1-2,TRBV5-1,-,TGCGCCAGCAGCTTGGAATTTACGCAGGGTCCCCGGAATTATGGCTACACCTTC,CASSLEFTQGPRNYGYTF
-,TRBJ2-2,TRBV24-1,-,TGTGCCACCAGTGATTTGTTCACCGGGGAGCTGTTTTTT,CATSDLFTGELFF
TRBD2,TRBJ2-1,TRBV2,-,TGTGCCAGCAGTTCGCTAGCGGGAGGGGAGCAGTTCTTC,CASSSLAGGEQFF
TRBD2,TRBJ2-1,TRBV12-5,-,TGTTCTAGCGGGAGAGACCTTAACTCCTACAATGAGCAGTTCTTC,CSSGRDLNSYNEQFF
-,TRBJ2-7,TRBV19,few,TGTGCCAGTAGTATTGAAAGGTCATCCTACGAGCAGTACTTC,CASSIERSSYEQYF
TRBD2,TRBJ2-7,TRBV20-1,-,TGCAGTGCTAGCGGGCCGGCTGGGACGGGGGGCGAGCAGTACTTC,CSASGPAGTGGEQYF
-,TRBJ1-3,TRBV28,medium-sized,TGTGCCAGCAGTTCCGCGAATCCTGGAAACACCATATATTTT,CASSSANPGNTIYF
-,TRBJ1-2,TRBV24-1,few,TGTGCCACCAGTGATGCGGACACCTACTATGGCTACACCTTC,CATSDADTYYGYTF
TRBD1,TRBJ2-7,TRBV12-3/TRBV12-4,few,TGTGCCAGCAGCCCAGGGTCGAGGGGGCTGGCCGAGCAGTACTTC,CASSPGSRGLAEQYF
-,TRBJ1-1,TRBV19,many,TGTGCCAGTAGTATCAAGGGGATCAACACTGAAGCTTTCTTT,CASSIKGINTEAFF
-,TRBJ1-1,TRBV19,-,TGTGCCAGTAGTAGCGGGTCCCGCTACACTGAAGCTTTCTTT,CASSSGSRYTEAFF
-,TRBJ2-1,TRBV2,-,TGTGCCAGCAGCCGACTAGTGACGGCGGGGGAGCAGTTCTTC,CASSRLVTAGEQFF
-,TRBJ1-6,TRBV6-1,-,TGTGCCAGCAGGTCAACAGGATTTAGGTCCTATAATTCACCCCTCCACTTT,CASRSTGFRSYNSPLHF
TRBD2,TRBJ2-1,TRBV19,-,TGTGCCAGTAGTATAGGTACGACTAGCGGGAGTAGGAATGAGCAGTTCTTC,CASSIGTTSGSRNEQFF
-,TRBJ2-3,TRBV19,-,TGTGCCAGTAGTATGAGGAGCGAAACAGATACGCAGTATTTT,CASSMRSETDTQYF
TRBD1,TRBJ1-1,TRBV15,-,TGTGCCACCAGCAGAGACACGACAGGGCGGGATTCTGAAGCTTTCTTT,CATSRDTTGRDSEAFF
TRBD2,TRBJ2-1,TRBV12-5,-,TGTGCTAGTGGTTCCCAGCGGGGGGGCTACAATGAGCAGTTCTTC,CASGSQRGGYNEQFF
TRBD2,TRBJ2-5,TRBV27,-,TGTGCCAGCAGTCCCACGGGGGGGACCCAGTACTTC,CASSPTGGTQYF
-,TRBJ2-3,TRBV20-1,many,TGCAGTGCTAGGGGCGACCAGCCAGATACGCAGTATTTT,CSARGDQPDTQYF
-,TRBJ2-7,TRBV6-1,-,TGTGCAAGCAAGTATTCAGGTAAGGAGCAGTACTTC,CASKYSGKEQYF
-,TRBJ2-7,TRBV20-1,-,TGCAGTGCTGACGACAGGAATTCCTACGAGCAGTACTTC,CSADDRNSYEQYF
-,TRBJ2-1,TRBV11-1,-,TGTGCCAGCAGCTCCGTCTCCTACAATGAGCAGTTCTTC,CASSSVSYNEQFF
-,TRBJ2-1,TRBV19,large,TGTGCCAGTAGTATCCCTCTCAATGAGCAGTTCTTC,CASSIPLNEQFF
TRBD2,TRBJ2-7,TRBV20-1,-,TGCAGTGCTAGGACTAGCGGGAGGACGGGGCAGTACTTC,CSARTSGRTGQYF
TRBD1,TRBJ2-7,TRBV6-1,-,TGTGCCAGCAGGGACAGGGTCTTGTTCTACGAGCAGTACTTC,CASRDRVLFYEQYF
TRBD1,TRBJ1-6,TRBV6-2/TRBV6-3,few,TGTGCCAGCAGTTACTCGACGGGACAGTTCTCCTATAATTCACCCCTCCACTTT,CASSYSTGQFSYNSPLHF
-,TRBJ2-2,TRBV6-1,-,TGTGCCAGCAGTGAACGCGGGTTGGGGTACACCGGGGAGCTGTTTTTT,CASSERGLGYTGELFF
-,TRBJ2-7,TRBV5-4,many,TGTGCCAGCAGCTTGTTGGAAGGGGACGGCGAGCAGTACTTC,CASSLLEGDGEQYF
-,TRBJ1-6,TRBV7-8,many,TGTGCCAGCAGCTTAGACATGTTGTATAATTCACCCCTCCACTTT,CASSLDMLYNSPLHF
-,TRBJ1-5,TRBV28,few,TGTGCCAGCAGTTTACCGGGGGGAAGCAATCAGCCCCAGCATTTT,CASSLPGGSNQPQHF
TRBD2,TRBJ2-3,TRBV18,-,TGTGCCAGCTCACCTTTTGCGGGGGGCACAGATACGCAGTATTTT,CASSPFAGGTDTQYF
-,TRBJ2-5,TRBV6-1,-,TGTGCCAGCAGTGGATTCCGGGACAACGTACGGGAGACCCAGTACTTC,CASSGFRDNVRETQYF
TRBD2,TRBJ2-6,TRBV6-5,few,TGTGCCAGCAGTTACTCGAGCGGGGCTGGGGCCAACGTCCTGACTTTC,CASSYSSGAGANVLTF
TRBD2,TRBJ2-3,TRBV27,-,TGTGCCAGCAGTACTAGCGGGAGCACAGATACGCAGTATTTT,CASSTSGSTDTQYF
-,TRBJ1-5,TRBV2,-,TGTGCCAGCAGACAGATGACTAATCAGCCCCAGCATTTT,CASRQMTNQPQHF
-,TRBJ2-7,TRBV6-5,-,TGCGCCAGCAGTTACGGAGGGGTGGCCGATTACGAGCAGTACTTC,CASSYGGVADYEQYF
TRBD1,TRBJ2-2,TRBV5-1,-,TGCGCCAGCAGCCGGGACAGGTCGAACACCGGGGAGCTGTTTTTT,CASSRDRSNTGELFF
TRBD2,TRBJ2-1,TRBV19,few,TGTGCCAGTACTTTTAGCGGGACGGGAAATGAGCAGTTCTTC,CASTFSGTGNEQFF
-,TRBJ2-7,TRBV9,-,TGTGCCAGCAGCGTAGGGGTGGGAGCCCTGCGGGAGCAGTACTTC,CASSVGVGALREQYF
-,TRBJ1-2,TRBV6-1,few,TGTGCCAGCAGTGAAGCGGGGCTAATCTATGGCTACACCTTC,CASSEAGLIYGYTF
-,TRBJ1-6,TRBV6-6,-,TGTGCCAGCAGTTACTATCAGGATTCACCCCTCCACTTT,CASSYYQDSPLHF
TRBD1,TRBJ1-1,TRBV6-2/TRBV6-3,-,TGTGCCAGCAGTTACTCGGGGACAGGGGCCAGCCGAGCTTTCTTT,CASSYSGTGASRAFF
-,TRBJ1-4,TRBV30,once,TGTGCCAGCGGACGGAATGAAAAACTGTTTTTT,CASGRNEKLFF